The 27 T cell receptor beta chains below were found in one sample sequenced in a study of T cell responses to AZD1222 COVID-19 vaccine. Some clones are missing from TCRdb's copy, which holds only in-frame ones; the method was immunoSEQ multiplex PCR. The table shows tens of thousands of clones, with 70% to 90% occurring only once. This material consisted of peripheral blood, taken 28 days after the second AZD1222 dose. Source of these receptors: an adult who received the AZD1222 COVID-19 vaccine.

The CDR3 DNA reads TGTGCCAGCAGCCTACTGACAGGTTCGCGGGGTCAGCCCCAGCATTTT. It yields the protein CASSLLTGSRGQPQHF. The V call is TRBV5-8, the J call TRBJ1-5; perhaps TRBD1 as D (6 bases). V lost 4 bases and J 6 bases, leaving 20 bases between the germline ends. Germline-derived CDR1 and CDR2 are SGHTS and YDEGEE. CDR3 length: 16 residues.

V and J are TRBV30 and TRBJ1-1, with 7 bases aligning to TRBD1. The J segment lost 6 bases and the V segment lost 3 bases, leaving 4 bases of the junction unmatched. The CDR3 spans 12 residues. Germline V CDR1 and CDR2: GTSNPN, SVGIG (reference sequence). CDR3 amino acids: CAWSRGVAEAFF. As DNA, the CDR3 is TGTGCCTGGAGCAGGGGGGTCGCTGAAGCTTTCTTT.

The chain recombines TRBV30 with TRBJ2-5; TRBD1 matches at 9 bases. Germline V CDR1 and CDR2: GTSNPN, SVGIG (reference sequence). This CDR3 has 14 residues. V was clipped by 1 base and J by 3 bases; unmatched bases: 3. The CDR3 region has the DNA TGTGCCTGGAGTGACTGGACAGGGGAAGAGACCCAGTACTTC. This gives the protein CAWSDWTGEETQYF.

The chain couples TRBV4-1 to TRBJ1-5; D call uncertain. CDR1 is MGHRA and CDR2 is YSYEKL in the germline V gene. V was clipped by 4 bases and J by 3 bases, with 13 bases between them. The CDR3 totals 15 residues. The CDR3 spells CASSRGVGSNQPQHF. The CDR3 DNA reads TGCGCCAGCAGCCGGGGTGTGGGGTCCAATCAGCCCCAGCATTTT.

The V and J genes are TRBV5-1 and TRBJ1-2, with D possibly being TRBD1 (6 bases). Germline loops: CDR1 SGHRS, CDR2 YFSETQ. V lost 4 bases and J lost 4, with 17 bases in between. The CDR3 is 15 residues long. CDR3 sequence (DNA): TGCGCCAGCAGCCCCGAAACAGGGATCACCTATGGCTACACCTTC. Amino acid sequence: CASSPETGITYGYTF.

This clone has just a few counts. The CDR3 DNA reads TGTGCCTGGAGGTGGACAGGGAGGTACGAGCAGTACTTC. Protein sequence: CAWRWTGRYEQYF. The chain employs TRBV30 and TRBJ2-7, with 8 bases identical to TRBD1. The CDR3 is 13 amino acids. From germline, CDR1 is GTSNPN and CDR2 SVGIG (reference sequence). The V and J ends lost 3 bases and 4 bases, in that order; junction bases with no gene match: 5.

The chain employs TRBV18 and TRBJ2-1; maybe TRBD2 (5 bases). V gave up 1 base and J gave up 1 base, with 8 bases separating them. Germline V gives CDR1 KGHSH, CDR2 LQKENI. The CDR3 length is 15 residues. The CDR3 reads CASSPLPGSYNEQFF. DNA of the CDR3: TGTGCCAGCTCACCACTACCGGGATCCTACAATGAGCAGTTCTTC.

This chain uses TRBV20-1 with TRBJ2-7; D ambiguous. Trimming shortened V by 7 bases and J by 4 bases, and 2 bases separated the two germline ends. This CDR3 comprises 8 residues. Germline V gene data show CDR1 as DFQATT and CDR2 as SNEGSKA (reference sequence). In nucleotides, the CDR3 is TGCAGTGGATACGAGCAGTACTTC. Translating gives CSGYEQYF.

This clone has just one count. The chain combines TRBV7-2 with TRBJ1-2, with TRBD1 identical over 10 bases. The junction had 11 bases not matched to a gene; V was cut back by 3 bases and J by 7 bases. The CDR3 length is 16 residues. Germline values: CDR1 SGHTA, CDR2 FQGNSA. DNA for the CDR3: TGTGCCAGCAGCTTTTCCCCGGGACAGGGGTCCGCTGGCTACACCTTC. It is translated as CASSFSPGQGSAGYTF.

V usage is TRBV19 and J usage is TRBJ1-2; no reliable D call. Trimming took off 1 base at V and 6 bases at J, with 3 bases between the two ends. The CDR3 runs 11 residues. Germline V gene lookup returns CDR1 LNHDA and CDR2 SQIVND (reference sequence). CDR3 in amino acids: CASSIGDGYTF. CDR3 sequence (DNA): TGTGCCAGTAGTATAGGAGATGGCTACACCTTC.

The rearrangement uses TRBV28 and TRBJ2-2, with TRBD2 matching over 9 bases. The CDR3 runs 15 residues. In germline, CDR1 is MDHEN, CDR2 SYDVKM. V trimming: 5 bases; J trimming: 4 bases; junction bases outside the gene matches: 5. CDR3 residues: CASSKREDRTGELFF. The CDR3, as DNA: TGTGCCAGCAGTAAGCGGGAGGACCGCACCGGGGAGCTGTTTTTT.

The genes are TRBV6-5 and TRBJ1-5; TRBD1 matches 8 bases. CDR3 length: 13 residues. V gave up 7 bases and J gave up 4 bases; unmatched junction bases: 3. Germline CDR1 and CDR2: MNHEY and SVGAGI. The CDR3: CASMQGANQPQHF. In DNA form, the CDR3 reads TGTGCCAGCATGCAGGGGGCTAATCAGCCCCAGCATTTT.

This rearrangement joins TRBV5-4 to TRBJ1-5; D not certain. This CDR3 region has 15 residues. Germline-derived CDR1 and CDR2 are SGHNT and YYREEE (reference sequence). With 0 bases removed from V and 0 bases from J, the gap between germline ends came to 7 bases. In DNA form, the CDR3 reads TGTGCCAGCAGCTTGGTCGTACATAGCAATCAGCCCCAGCATTTT. It specifies CASSLVVHSNQPQHF.

The J gene is TRBJ1-4, the V gene TRBV15; no firm D call. Trimming stripped 3 bases from V and 5 bases from J, with 13 bases between. Germline V gene data show CDR1 as LNHNV and CDR2 as YYDKDF (reference sequence). The length of the CDR3 is 15 residues. CDR3 protein: CATSRGLGSNEKLFF. The CDR3 DNA reads TGTGCCACCAGCAGGGGGTTAGGATCCAATGAAAAACTGTTTTTT.

The chain couples TRBV5-1 to TRBJ2-1; D is possibly TRBD1 or TRBD2 (5 bases each). V lost 2 bases, J lost 8 bases, and 8 bases lay in between. Germline CDR1 reads SGHRS; CDR2 reads YFSETQ. CDR3 length: 12 amino acids. CDR3 DNA: TGCGCCAGCAGCTTCCAGGGAGATGAGCAGTTCTTC. Residues: CASSFQGDEQFF. Combining the CDR3 with reference TRBV5-1 and TRBJ2-1 gives the whole variable domain KAGVTQTPRYLIKTRGQQVTLSCSPISGHRSVSWYQQTPGQGLQFLFEYFSETQRNKGNFPGRFSGRQFSNSRSEMNVSTLELGDSALYLCASSFQGDEQFFGPGTRLTVL.

The V and J genes are TRBV9 and TRBJ2-5; 12 nucleotides align to TRBD1. The V segment lost 3 bases and the J segment 9 bases; nucleotides outside the gene matches: 9. The V gene's germline CDR1 is SGDLS and CDR2 YYNGEE. This CDR3 contains 15 residues. This CDR3 reads CASSATGQGATAQYF. The CDR3 DNA sequence: TGTGCCAGCAGCGCCACGGGACAGGGGGCGACGGCCCAGTACTTC.

This clone was seen only a few times. A junction end diverges from the germline sequence, so it may reflect a read error. This chain links TRBV7-7 with TRBJ2-5, with unresolved D. The germline CDR1 and CDR2 sequences are SSHAT and FNYEAQ (reference sequence). The CDR3 totals 15 residues. The CDR3 coding sequence is TGTGCTAGCAGCTTAGGAATTCACCCACAAGAGACCCAGTACTTC. It codes for CASSLGIHPQETQYF.

J is TRBJ1-5 and V is TRBV3-1 (or the pseudogene TRBV3-2), with 10 positions matching TRBD1. Germline loops: CDR1 LGHDT, CDR2 YNNKEL (reference sequence). The CDR3 has 14 residues. J lost 9 bases, V lost 2 bases, and 4 bases had no gene match. This CDR3 reads CASSQRDRGSPQHF. In nucleotides, the CDR3 is TGTGCCAGCAGCCAAAGGGACAGGGGATCGCCCCAGCATTTT.

The chain uses TRBV19 and TRBJ1-2; the D is unclear. Germline V gene sequence: CDR1 LNHDA, CDR2 SQIVND (reference sequence). The V end was cut by 5 bases, the J end by 8 bases, with 12 bases between. This CDR3 comprises 12 residues. As DNA, the CDR3 is TGTGCCAGTAGTGTCCGTAGCGGGGGCTACACCTTC. Protein sequence: CASSVRSGGYTF.

This chain uses TRBV2 with TRBJ1-1; TRBD1 is a possible D gene (6 bases). The CDR3 consists of 13 residues. The ends were cut back, 7 bases at V and 2 bases at J, with 11 bases in the middle. CDR1 is SNHLY, CDR2 FYNNEI, per germline. CDR3 nucleotides: TGTGCCAGCACCAAGGACAGTAACACTGAAGCTTTCTTT. Translated, it gives CASTKDSNTEAFF.

This sequence joins TRBV19 and TRBJ2-7; maybe TRBD1 (6 bases). The germline V gene encodes CDR1 LNHDA and CDR2 SQIVND (reference sequence). The V gene lost 6 bases and the J gene lost 0 bases, with 12 bases spanning the gap. The CDR3 has 14 residues. CDR3 in DNA: TGTGCCAGTAGCGCGACAGGCAGCTCCTACGAGCAGTACTTC. It specifies CASSATGSSYEQYF. The variable domain in full, with the rest retrieved from reference TRBV19 and TRBJ2-7, is DGGITQSPKYLFRKEGQNVTLSCEQNLNHDAMYWYRQDPGQGLRLIYYSQIVNDFQKGDIAEGYSVSREKKESFPLTVTSAQKNPTAFYLCASSATGSSYEQYFGPGTRLTVT.

The rearrangement joins TRBV24-1 to TRBJ2-5, with 8 bases that match TRBD1. Unmatched junction bases numbered 1, after V lost 4 bases and J lost 1 base. The CDR3 is 14 residues long. From germline, CDR1 is KGHDR and CDR2 SFDVKD. The CDR3 spells CATSDTGGQETQYF. CDR3 nucleotides: TGTGCCACCAGTGACACAGGGGGCCAAGAGACCCAGTACTTC.

The rearrangement links TRBV5-1 to TRBJ2-1; TRBD1 matches at 9 bases. Unmatched junction bases numbered 6, after V lost 4 bases and J lost 4 bases. The germline V gene encodes CDR1 SGHRS and CDR2 YFSETQ. The CDR3 consists of 15 residues. CDR3 amino acids: CASSPGTGLYNEQFF. The CDR3 coding sequence is TGCGCCAGCAGCCCCGGGACAGGGCTGTACAATGAGCAGTTCTTC.

The gene calls are TRBV5-4 and TRBJ2-2; TRBD1 matches 11 bases. CDR1 is SGHNT and CDR2 is YYREEE in the germline V gene (reference sequence). The ends lost 2 bases at V and 6 bases at J; junction bases unmatched: 3. CDR3 size: 15 residues. The CDR3 bases are TGTGCCAGCAGCTTAGGACAGGGGGCGCCCGGGGAGCTGTTTTTT. This translates into CASSLGQGAPGELFF.

This rearrangement joins TRBV5-1 to TRBJ1-3, with D hard to call. In germline, CDR1 is SGHRS, CDR2 YFSETQ. The V end lost 5 bases, the J end lost 4 bases, and 13 bases lay between the germline ends. The CDR3 spans 14 residues. DNA for the CDR3: TGCGCCAGCAGAAGAGAGGGCTACGGAAACACCATATATTTT. Translation: CASRREGYGNTIYF.

The CDR3 sequence is CASSRFGGKSSNQPQHF. The CDR3 DNA follows: TGTGCCAGTAGTCGGTTCGGGGGCAAGTCGAGCAATCAGCCCCAGCATTTT. J is TRBJ1-5 and V is TRBV19; D may be TRBD1 (6 bases). The V and J ends lost 5 bases and 1 base respectively, with 18 bases between them. CDR1 is LNHDA, CDR2 SQIVND, per germline (reference sequence). The length of the CDR3 is 17 residues.

This chain connects TRBV7-9 to TRBJ1-2, with no clear D. The CDR3 contains 13 residues. Trimming took 7 bases from V and 4 from J, leaving 13 bases between them. Germline V CDR1 and CDR2: SEHNR, FQNEAQ (reference sequence). Here the CDR3 reads CASTSDRFYGYTF. In nucleotides, the CDR3 is TGTGCCAGCACGTCTGACCGATTCTATGGCTACACCTTC. The full variable domain, in which reference TRBV7-9 and TRBJ1-2 provide the parts outside the CDR3, is DTGVSQNPRHKITKRGQNVTFRCDPISEHNRLYWYRQTLGQGPEFLTYFQNEAQLEKSRLLSDRFSAERPKGSFSTLEIQRTEQGDSAMYLCASTSDRFYGYTFGSGTRLTVV.